A single sample gave rise to the 22 T cell receptor beta chains below, sequenced in a study of T-cell reconstitution after alpha-beta-depleted transplantation in children. Preparing the TCRbeta library involved the use of unique molecular identifiers. TCRdb re-called the PCR reads with MiXCR, one entry per CDR3 protein. Of about 610,000 distinct CDR3 sequences listed, roughly a tenth were seen once; the top ten hold about 4%. The source was PBMCs from the stem cell graft donor, collected from the stem cell graft. The origin of the receptors is a human donor who donated a stem cell graft to a child with acute myeloid leukemia.

The genes are TRBV4-2 and TRBJ1-2; D call uncertain. The CDR3 is 14 residues long. The germline gives CDR1 LGHNA, CDR2 YNFKEQ. With 0 bases removed from V and 0 bases from J, the gap between germline ends came to 5 bases. In nucleotides, the CDR3 is TGTGCCAGCAGCCAAGAAGGTCCTAACTATGGCTACACCTTC. Its protein product is CASSQEGPNYGYTF.

This clonotype was detected ten times or more. The gene calls are TRBV14 and TRBJ2-1; D is perhaps TRBD1 (6 bases). This CDR3 is built from 16 residues. Per the germline V gene, CDR1 is SGHDN and CDR2 is FVKESK. The V and J ends lost 4 bases and 12 bases respectively, with 25 bases between them. The CDR3, as DNA: TGTGCCAGCAGCCCAACCGCCGGGACATTGACTCTAGCGCAGTTCTTC. This gives the protein CASSPTAGTLTLAQFF.

This clonotype appeared a few times. This chain joins TRBV12-3 or TRBV12-4 and TRBJ2-7; D unresolved. V was trimmed by 6 bases and J by 2 bases, leaving 11 bases between them. The CDR3 is made up of 13 amino acids. The CDR3 spells CASSRRRTYEQYF. In DNA, the CDR3 is TGTGCCAGCAGCCGAAGAAGGACCTACGAGCAGTACTTC.

Ten or more counts support this clonotype. This rearrangement joins TRBV15 to TRBJ2-2; D possibly corresponds to TRBD2 (7 bases). Deletions cut 5 bases from V and 5 bases from J, with 15 bases between. Germline V gene sequence: CDR1 LNHNV, CDR2 YYDKDF (reference sequence). The CDR3 has 15 amino acids. CDR3 amino acids: CATSPGGRGTGELFF. CDR3 DNA: TGTGCCACCAGCCCGGGGGGCCGAGGGACCGGGGAGCTGTTTTTT.

The V call is TRBV25-1, the J call TRBJ2-7, with D possibly matching TRBD1 (9 bases). The CDR3 runs 14 residues. V lost 10 bases and J 3 bases, leaving 19 bases between the germline ends. CDR1 is MGHDK and CDR2 is SYGVNS in the germline V gene. CDR3 nucleotide sequence: TGTGCCACCGGGGGGGGACAGGGACGCTACGAGCAGTACTTC. Translation gives CATGGGQGRYEQYF.

This clonotype was picked up a small number of times. This rearrangement joins TRBV20-1 to TRBJ2-1, with 13 positions matching TRBD2. After removal of 4 bases from V and 7 bases from J, the junction contained 10 bases not matched to a gene. The CDR3 length is 16 residues. Looked up from germline, CDR1 is DFQATT and CDR2 is SNEGSKA (reference sequence). CDR3 loop: CSATSRTSGRGNEQFF. The CDR3 coding sequence is TGCAGTGCTACTTCCCGGACTAGCGGGAGAGGAAATGAGCAGTTCTTC.

The V and J genes are TRBV30 and TRBJ1-2; maybe TRBD1 (5 bases). This CDR3 region has 12 residues. CDR1 and CDR2 (germline): GTSNPN, SVGIG (reference sequence). V shed 5 bases and J shed 5 bases, with 12 bases lying between them. CDR3 nucleotides: TGTGCCTGGGGGGACCAGGAGTATGGCTACACCTTC. Translation: CAWGDQEYGYTF. Variable domain in full (rest from reference TRBV30 and TRBJ1-2): SQTIHQWPATLVQPVGSPLSLECTVEGTSNPNLYWYRQAAGRGLQLLFYSVGIGQISSEVPQNLSASRPQDRQFILSSKKLLLSDSGFYLCAWGDQEYGYTFGSGTRLTVV.

The rearrangement links TRBV12-3 or TRBV12-4 to TRBJ1-2; 9 positions agree with TRBD1. CDR3 length: 17 amino acids. After removal of 6 bases from V and 4 bases from J, the junction contained 15 bases not matched to a gene. CDR3 DNA sequence: TGTGCCAGCAGGCCCACAGGGGGCGCGTATGAAGGCTATGGCTACACCTTC. As protein: CASRPTGGAYEGYGYTF.

V is TRBV5-6 and J is TRBJ2-2; 11 nucleotides match TRBD2. The germline gives CDR1 SGHDT, CDR2 YYEEEE. The CDR3 length is 14 residues. J lost 6 bases, V lost 6 bases, and 4 bases had no gene match. The CDR3 DNA is TGTGCCAGCATCATAGCGGGAGGGGCCGGGGAGCTGTTTTTT. Protein product: CASIIAGGAGELFF.

As regards this clonotype: The missing conserved phenylalanine or tryptophan at the end of this CDR3 makes a read error likely. The chain is built from TRBV20-1 and TRBJ2-7, with 7 bases fitting TRBD2. Germline V gives CDR1 DFQATT, CDR2 SNEGSKA (reference sequence). The CDR3 runs 16 residues. The ends lost 6 bases at V and 2 bases at J; junction bases unmatched: 16. The CDR3 protein is CSAINPSSGGPYEQYY. In DNA form, the CDR3 reads TGCAGTGCCATCAACCCATCTAGCGGAGGTCCCTACGAGCAGTACTAC.

In this sample, this clonotype turned up a few times. J is TRBJ2-1 and V is TRBV27; 14 bases match TRBD2. Trimming took 1 base from V and 5 from J; bases not matched to a gene: 4. Germline CDR1 MNHEY, CDR2 SMNVEV (reference sequence). The CDR3 sequence is 17 residues long. CDR3 DNA: TGTGCCAGCAGTTTATTGTGGGGACTAGCGGGAGACAATGAGCAGTTCTTC. Translated: CASSLLWGLAGDNEQFF.

The chain is built from TRBV9 and TRBJ2-1; 7 positions agree with TRBD1. CDR1 and CDR2 from the germline V gene are SGDLS and YYNGEE. The CDR3 sequence is 16 residues long. Trimming removed 4 bases from V and 3 bases from J; junction bases left unmatched: 10. CDR3 DNA: TGTGCCAGCAGCCGAACAGGGGACATATACTACAATGAGCAGTTCTTC. Translating it yields CASSRTGDIYYNEQFF.

This clonotype was picked up many times. The genes are TRBV7-9 and TRBJ1-1, with D perhaps TRBD1 (5 bases). The CDR3 runs to 16 residues. Germline CDR1 and CDR2: SEHNR and FQNEAQ (reference sequence). V lost 2 bases and J lost 4, with 17 bases in between. The CDR3 loop is CASSLPQGPTGTEAFF. CDR3 nucleotide sequence: TGTGCCAGCAGCTTACCGCAGGGTCCTACGGGCACTGAAGCTTTCTTT.

V is TRBV7-8 and J is TRBJ1-2; 7 bases fit TRBD1. The J segment lost 5 bases and the V segment lost 0 bases, leaving 3 bases of the junction unmatched. Germline CDR1 is SGHVS and CDR2 is FQNEAQ. The CDR3 loop spans 14 amino acids. This chain's CDR3 is CASSLADRLYGYTF. CDR3 nucleotides: TGTGCCAGCAGCTTAGCGGACAGGTTGTATGGCTACACCTTC. Full variable domain (remainder filled in from reference TRBV7-8 and TRBJ1-2): GAGVSQSPRYKVAKRGQDVALRCDPISGHVSLFWYQQALGQGPEFLTYFQNEAQLDKSGLPSDRFFAERPEGSVSTLKIQRTQQEDSAVYLCASSLADRLYGYTFGSGTRLTVV.

This chain connects TRBV5-1 to TRBJ1-2; 9 nucleotides align to TRBD1. Germline V gene lookup returns CDR1 SGHRS and CDR2 YFSETQ. With V trimmed by 7 bases and J by 6 bases, 7 bases remained unmatched. The CDR3 length is 13 residues. DNA for the CDR3: TGCGCCAGCCGGGAAACAGGGGGCCATGGCTACACCTTC. It yields the protein CASRETGGHGYTF.

This clonotype was seen repeatedly, ten times or more. The chain is built from TRBV5-1 and TRBJ1-5; possibly TRBD1 for D (6 bases). This CDR3 is 15 amino acids long. V was trimmed by 0 bases and J by 2 bases, leaving 9 bases between them. The germline V gene has CDR1 SGHRS and CDR2 YFSETQ. CDR3 loop: CASSLVAGGNQPQHF. CDR3 in DNA: TGCGCCAGCAGCTTGGTTGCAGGGGGCAATCAGCCCCAGCATTTT.

This clonotype showed up many times. V usage is TRBV20-1 and J usage is TRBJ1-5; the D is unclear. Trimming shortened V by 1 base and J by 5 bases, and 15 bases separated the two germline ends. Germline lookup yields CDR1 DFQATT and CDR2 SNEGSKA (reference sequence). The CDR3 totals 15 residues. CDR3 protein: CSARGGTENYQPQHF. The CDR3 bases are TGCAGTGCTAGAGGCGGTACGGAAAATTATCAGCCCCAGCATTTT.

V is TRBV29-1 and J is TRBJ2-5, with 8 bases matching TRBD1. The CDR3 covers 12 residues. V was pared by 7 bases and J by 5 bases, with 6 bases of the junction left unmatched. Germline loops: CDR1 SQVTM, CDR2 ANQGSEA. The CDR3 nucleotides are TGCAGCGCCGTGACAGGGGCGGAGACCCAGTACTTC. It codes for CSAVTGAETQYF.

A few counts support this clonotype. V is TRBV10-3 and J is TRBJ2-2; perhaps TRBD2 as D (5 bases). CDR3 length: 15 amino acids. Germline V CDR1 and CDR2: ENHRY, SYGVKD. V dropped 10 bases and J dropped 1 base, with 16 bases sitting between them. CDR3 loop: CATTLARVNTGELFF. In DNA, the CDR3 is TGTGCCACCACTCTAGCTCGGGTGAACACCGGGGAGCTGTTTTTT.

This clonotype showed up many times. V gene TRBV28 combines with J gene TRBJ2-1, with D tentatively TRBD1 or TRBD2 (5 bases each). This CDR3 is 17 amino acids long. From germline, CDR1 is MDHEN and CDR2 SYDVKM. V was shortened by 5 bases and J by 7 bases, with 24 bases between the two germline ends. This CDR3 is CASSRDQRFAGSNEQFF. The CDR3 nucleotides are TGTGCCAGCAGTCGGGACCAGAGGTTCGCGGGTTCGAATGAGCAGTTCTTC.

The chain is built from TRBV27 and TRBJ2-2; D remains unclear. The CDR3 runs to 19 residues. V lost 5 bases to trimming and J lost 5 bases, with 27 bases between them. CDR1 is MNHEY and CDR2 is SMNVEV in the germline V gene (reference sequence). The CDR3, as DNA: TGTGCCAGCAGTACCCTCGTCTTGATCGCCTCAAGGGCGACCGGGGAGCTGTTTTTT. The encoded protein is CASSTLVLIASRATGELFF.

J is TRBJ2-7 and V is TRBV4-2; D is undetermined. Trimming stripped 0 bases from V and 4 bases from J, with 13 bases between. The CDR3 is made up of 15 amino acids. Germline CDR1 is LGHNA and CDR2 is YNFKEQ. This CDR3 is CASSQESSSQYEQYF. DNA for the CDR3: TGTGCCAGCAGCCAAGAAAGTAGTTCCCAATACGAGCAGTACTTC.